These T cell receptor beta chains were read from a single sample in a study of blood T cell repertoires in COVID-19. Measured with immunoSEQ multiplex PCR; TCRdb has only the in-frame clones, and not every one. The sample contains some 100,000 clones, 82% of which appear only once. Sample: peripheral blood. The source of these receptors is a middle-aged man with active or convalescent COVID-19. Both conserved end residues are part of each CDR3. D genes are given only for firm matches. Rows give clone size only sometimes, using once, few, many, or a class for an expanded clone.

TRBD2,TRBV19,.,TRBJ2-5,CASSSTSGGKTQYF,TGTGCCAGTAGCTCGACTAGCGGGGGAAAGACCCAGTACTTC
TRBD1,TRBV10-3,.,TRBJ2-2,CAISVGTVDTGELFF,TGTGCCATCAGTGTCGGGACAGTCGACACCGGGGAGCTGTTTTTT
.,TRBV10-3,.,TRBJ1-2,CASTRGYGYTF,TGTGCCAGCACGCGGGGATATGGCTACACCTTC
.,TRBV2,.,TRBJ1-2,CASSSQPPIYGYTF,TGTGCCAGCAGTTCCCAACCGCCTATTTATGGCTACACCTTC
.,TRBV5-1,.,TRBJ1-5,CASSLAAGGNQPQHF,TGCGCCAGCAGCTTGGCGGCAGGGGGCAATCAGCCCCAGCATTTT
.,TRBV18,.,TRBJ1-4,CASSPLQEYATNEKLFF,TGTGCCAGCTCACCCCTACAGGAGTATGCAACTAATGAAAAACTGTTTTTT
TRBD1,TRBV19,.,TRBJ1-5,CASKDRRLDQPQHF,TGTGCCAGTAAGGACAGGCGCCTCGACCAGCCCCAGCATTTT
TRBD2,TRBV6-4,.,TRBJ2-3,CASTPSGGSTDTQYF,TGTGCCAGCACCCCCTCCGGGGGGTCGACAGATACGCAGTATTTT
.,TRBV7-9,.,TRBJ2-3,CASSLQLDDTQYF,TGTGCCAGCAGCTTGCAACTAGATGATACGCAGTATTTT
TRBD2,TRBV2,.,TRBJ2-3,CASRQTSGGADTQYF,TGTGCCAGCAGGCAGACTAGCGGGGGGGCAGATACGCAGTATTTT
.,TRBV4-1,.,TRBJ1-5,CASSQLTKGGNQPQHF,TGCGCCAGCAGCCAACTTACGAAGGGGGGCAATCAGCCCCAGCATTTT
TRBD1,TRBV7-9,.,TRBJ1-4,CASSSDRDEKLFF,TGTGCCAGCAGCTCGGACAGGGATGAAAAACTGTTTTTT
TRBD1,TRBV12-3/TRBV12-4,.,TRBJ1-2,CASSRDRYGYTF,TGTGCCAGCAGTCGGGACAGGTATGGCTACACCTTC
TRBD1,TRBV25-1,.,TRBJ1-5,CASNGVGTGNQPQHF,TGTGCCAGCAATGGCGTGGGGACAGGCAATCAGCCCCAGCATTTT
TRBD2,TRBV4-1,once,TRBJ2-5,CASSQGLAGVRETQYF,TGCGCCAGCAGCCAAGGACTAGCGGGGGTTCGAGAGACCCAGTACTTC
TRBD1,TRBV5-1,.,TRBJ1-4,CASRPGGNSEKLFF,TGCGCCAGCAGGCCAGGGGGGAATAGTGAAAAACTGTTTTTT
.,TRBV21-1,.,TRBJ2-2,CASSKGEESNTGELFF,TGTGCCAGCAGCAAAGGTGAGGAGTCGAACACCGGGGAGCTGTTTTTT
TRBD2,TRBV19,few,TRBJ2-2,CASSPLGGSYVGELFF,TGTGCCAGTAGTCCACTGGGGGGGTCTTATGTCGGGGAGCTGTTTTTT
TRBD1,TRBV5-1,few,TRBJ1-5,CASSEQGDSNQPQHF,TGCGCCAGCAGCGAACAGGGGGATAGCAATCAGCCCCAGCATTTT
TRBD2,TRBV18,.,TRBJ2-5,CASSPPLAGGLKTQYF,TGTGCCAGCTCACCACCCCTAGCGGGGGGGCTAAAGACCCAGTACTTC
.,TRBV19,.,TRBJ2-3,CASSTAGAITDTQYF,TGTGCCAGTAGTACGGCGGGGGCGATCACAGATACGCAGTATTTT
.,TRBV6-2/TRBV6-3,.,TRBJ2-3,CASSSGGQEDTQYF,TGTGCCAGCAGTTCGGGGGGCCAAGAGGATACGCAGTATTTT
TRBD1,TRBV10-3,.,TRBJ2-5,CAISEPGTVQETQYF,TGTGCCATCAGTGAGCCCGGGACAGTCCAAGAGACCCAGTACTTC
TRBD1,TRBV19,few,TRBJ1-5,CASDRQGMRQPQHF,TGTGCCAGTGATAGACAGGGGATGAGGCAGCCCCAGCATTTT